The next 26 T cell receptor beta chains were all read from a single sample in a study of T cells in Graves' hyperthyroidism and ophthalmopathy. Amplification targeted TCR beta CDR3 regions from RNA transcripts. HTBI primers were employed in a first-round RT-PCR of the TCR CDR3. TCRdb ran MiXCR on the multiplex PCR reads and lists one entry per CDR3 protein. The data contain 240,000 or so distinct CDR3 sequences, 16% of them singletons. The sequenced sample was blood. Every receptor here comes from a woman aged 18 to 35 with Graves' ophthalmopathy.

This clonotype showed up many times. The V gene is TRBV10-2, the J gene TRBJ1-1; D uncertain. Germline V gene lookup returns CDR1 WSHSY and CDR2 SAAADI. The length of the CDR3 is 15 residues. The germline V and J ends were trimmed by 0 bases and 0 bases, with 8 bases remaining between them. The chain's CDR3 is CASSESLGVNTEAFF. CDR3 sequence (DNA): TGCGCCAGCAGTGAGTCGTTGGGCGTGAACACTGAAGCTTTCTTT.

This clonotype was observed at least ten times. The chain has TRBV20-1 and TRBJ2-1, with D unclear. The CDR3 has 15 amino acids. The germline CDR1 and CDR2 sequences are DFQATT and SNEGSKA (reference sequence). The V end lost 1 base, the J end lost 5 bases, and 15 bases lay between the germline ends. The CDR3 protein is CSARALDWGNNEQFF. The CDR3 DNA reads TGCAGTGCTAGAGCCCTTGACTGGGGTAACAATGAGCAGTTCTTC.

The genes are TRBV5-1 and TRBJ1-3; D is ambiguous. Germline lookup yields CDR1 SGHRS and CDR2 YFSETQ. V was clipped by 4 bases and J by 0 bases, with 14 bases between them. This CDR3 is 16 amino acids long. CDR3 loop: CASSLGPPDSGNTIYF. DNA for the CDR3: TGCGCCAGCAGCCTCGGGCCACCAGACTCTGGAAACACCATATATTTT. Variable domain in full (rest from reference TRBV5-1 and TRBJ1-3): KAGVTQTPRYLIKTRGQQVTLSCSPISGHRSVSWYQQTPGQGLQFLFEYFSETQRNKGNFPGRFSGRQFSNSRSEMNVSTLELGDSALYLCASSLGPPDSGNTIYFGEGSWLTVV.

This clonotype was seen a handful of times. This chain connects TRBV4-3 to TRBJ1-4; weak D call: TRBD1 (5 bases). Germline lookup yields CDR1 LGHNA and CDR2 YSLEER. Trimming cost V 0 bases and J 8 bases, with 16 bases left between them. The CDR3 loop spans 16 amino acids. The CDR3 coding sequence is TGCGCCAGCAGCCAAGATAGGACACTCCTGGGGGAAAAACTGTTTTTT. Residues: CASSQDRTLLGEKLFF.

The genes are TRBV5-1 and TRBJ1-1, with TRBD1 identical over 8 bases. Germline values: CDR1 SGHRS, CDR2 YFSETQ. The CDR3 length is 13 residues. V trimming: 3 bases; J trimming: 5 bases; junction bases outside the gene matches: 3. This CDR3 reads CASSSRQGTEAFF. In nucleotides, the CDR3 is TGCGCCAGCAGCTCGAGACAGGGGACTGAAGCTTTCTTT.

V usage is TRBV9 and J usage is TRBJ2-7; TRBD1 might be the D (6 bases). The CDR3 runs 15 residues. The V end lost 0 bases, the J end lost 3 bases, and 13 bases lay between the germline ends. Germline V gives CDR1 SGDLS, CDR2 YYNGEE. CDR3 sequence: CASSVEQGRGYEQYF. The CDR3 DNA sequence: TGTGCCAGCAGCGTAGAGCAGGGGCGAGGCTACGAGCAGTACTTC. The full variable domain, with the rest looked up from reference TRBV9 and TRBJ2-7, is DSGVTQTPKHLITATGQRVTLRCSPRSGDLSVYWYQQSLDQGLQFLIQYYNGEERAKGNILERFSAQQFPDLHSELNLSSLELGDSALYFCASSVEQGRGYEQYFGPGTRLTVT.

Ten or more counts support this clonotype. The chain employs TRBV20-1 and TRBJ2-1, with 13 bases fitting TRBD2. This CDR3 has 15 residues. Germline trimming cut 0 bases from V and 5 bases from J; bases unmatched to any gene: 1. Germline V gives CDR1 DFQATT, CDR2 SNEGSKA (reference sequence). As DNA, the CDR3 is TGCAGTGCTAGAGACGGACTAGCGGGAGACAATGAGCAGTTCTTC. Translating gives CSARDGLAGDNEQFF.

This clonotype was observed many times. The chain has TRBV12-3 or TRBV12-4 and TRBJ2-3; possible D gene TRBD1, 6 bases. With 0 bases removed from V and 3 bases from J, the gap between germline ends came to 10 bases. This CDR3 has 15 residues. CDR3 protein: CASSLATGQTDTQYF. The CDR3 coding sequence is TGTGCCAGCAGTTTAGCCACGGGACAAACAGATACGCAGTATTTT.

This chain links TRBV27 with TRBJ2-2; weak D call: TRBD2 (5 bases). Germline assignment: CDR1 MNHEY and CDR2 SMNVEV (reference sequence). The length of the CDR3 is 13 residues. Trimming shortened V by 11 bases and J by 1 base, and 11 bases separated the two germline ends. CDR3 DNA sequence: TGTGCCGTCAAGGGAGTGAACACCGGGGAGCTGTTTTTT. Amino acids: CAVKGVNTGELFF.

Ten or more counts support this clonotype. The gene calls are TRBV5-1 and TRBJ1-1, with 9 bases lining up with TRBD1. Germline lookup yields CDR1 SGHRS and CDR2 YFSETQ. The CDR3 contains 16 residues. Unmatched junction bases numbered 9, after V lost 3 bases and J lost 3 bases. CDR3 bases: TGCGCCAGCAGCTCACGGACAGACAGGGGGGACACTGAAGCTTTCTTT. It specifies CASSSRTDRGDTEAFF. Full variable domain (remainder filled in from reference TRBV5-1 and TRBJ1-1): KAGVTQTPRYLIKTRGQQVTLSCSPISGHRSVSWYQQTPGQGLQFLFEYFSETQRNKGNFPGRFSGRQFSNSRSEMNVSTLELGDSALYLCASSSRTDRGDTEAFFGQGTRLTVV.

This clonotype was detected many times. This CDR3 is CASSFRGTGEQYF. Here the CDR3 DNA reads TGTGCCAGCAGCTTTCGAGGGACGGGCGAGCAGTACTTC. The J gene is TRBJ2-7, the V gene TRBV7-9; D tentatively reads TRBD1 or TRBD2 (5 bases each). Trimming took 3 bases from V and 6 from J, leaving 12 bases between them. The germline V gene encodes CDR1 SEHNR and CDR2 FQNEAQ (reference sequence). The CDR3 spans 13 residues. The complete variable domain, with remaining parts taken from reference TRBV7-9 and TRBJ2-7, reads DTGVSQNPRHKITKRGQNVTFRCDPISEHNRLYWYRQTLGQGPEFLTYFQNEAQLEKSRLLSDRFSAERPKGSFSTLEIQRTEQGDSAMYLCASSFRGTGEQYFGPGTRLTVT.

This clonotype was counted ten times or more. This chain uses TRBV7-9 with TRBJ1-3; D not resolved. Germline loops: CDR1 SEHNR, CDR2 FQNEAQ (reference sequence). With 6 bases removed from V and 0 bases from J, the gap between germline ends came to 9 bases. The length of the CDR3 is 14 residues. In nucleotides, the CDR3 is TGTGCCAGCAGGTTGATGTCCTCTGGAAACACCATATATTTT. This encodes CASRLMSSGNTIYF.

Many counts were recorded for this clonotype. This chain uses TRBV9 with TRBJ1-2, with D unresolved. Deletions cut 4 bases from V and 4 bases from J, with 20 bases between. This CDR3 region has 16 residues. From germline, CDR1 is SGDLS and CDR2 YYNGEE. The CDR3 DNA reads as TGTGCCAGCAGCTCCGAGACGGAACGAGTCCTCTATGGCTACACCTTC. It translates to CASSSETERVLYGYTF.

This clonotype was picked up many times. The chain joins TRBV2 to TRBJ2-1, with 7 bases identical to TRBD2. The V segment lost 5 bases and the J segment 6 bases; nucleotides outside the gene matches: 10. CDR1 SNHLY and CDR2 FYNNEI come from the germline V gene. This CDR3 comprises 15 residues. Here the CDR3 DNA reads TGTGCCAGCAGTCCAGCCAGCGGGGTCGTCAATGAGCAGTTCTTC. Translation: CASSPASGVVNEQFF. Full variable domain (outside the CDR3, taken from reference TRBV2 and TRBJ2-1): EPEVTQTPSHQVTQMGQEVILRCVPISNHLYFYWYRQILGQKVEFLVSFYNNEISEKSEIFDDQFSVERPDGSNFTLKIRSTKLEDSAMYFCASSPASGVVNEQFFGPGTRLTVL.

At least ten counts were recorded for this clonotype. V is TRBV20-1 and J is TRBJ2-7; 11 bases align to TRBD2. This CDR3 has 17 residues. Germline V CDR1 and CDR2: DFQATT, SNEGSKA (reference sequence). V shed 3 bases and J 0 bases; nucleotides not matched to a gene: 10. In nucleotides, the CDR3 is TGCAGTGCTAGGAAGCTAGCGGGGGGTATCTTCTCCTACGAGCAGTACTTC. It encodes CSARKLAGGIFSYEQYF.

This clonotype has at least ten counts. The CDR3 nucleotides are TGTGCCAGCAGCTCGACTAGCGGCAACTACAATGAGCAGTTCTTC. It yields the protein CASSSTSGNYNEQFF. The J gene is TRBJ2-1, the V gene TRBV7-2; 9 positions agree with TRBD2. CDR1 SGHTA and CDR2 FQGNSA come from the germline V gene. The CDR3 sequence is 15 residues long. With V trimmed by 4 bases and J by 3 bases, 4 bases remained unmatched.

This clonotype came up a few times. In DNA form, the CDR3 reads TGTGCCAGCAGCGTAGAGGGGGGGATAGTCGAGACCCAGTACTTC. This gives the protein CASSVEGGIVETQYF. V and J are TRBV9 and TRBJ2-5, with a weak D call TRBD2 (7 bases). The V gene lost 0 bases and the J gene lost 5 bases, with 14 bases spanning the gap. Germline V gives CDR1 SGDLS, CDR2 YYNGEE. The CDR3 consists of 15 residues.

This clonotype was picked up many times. V is TRBV9 and J is TRBJ2-2; no firm D call. This CDR3 contains 14 residues. V dropped 4 bases and J dropped 1 base, with 8 bases sitting between them. CDR1 and CDR2 (germline): SGDLS, YYNGEE. CDR3 loop: CASSPRQNTGELFF. The CDR3 bases are TGTGCCAGCAGCCCCCGACAGAACACCGGGGAGCTGTTTTTT.

In this sample, this clonotype turned up many times. The V and J genes are TRBV12-3 or TRBV12-4 and TRBJ2-1, with 10 nucleotides matching TRBD2. This CDR3 spans 13 amino acids. The trim removed 5 bases at V and 6 bases at J, leaving 1 base unmatched. CDR3 residues: CASSTSGANEQFF. CDR3 bases: TGTGCCAGCAGTACTAGCGGGGCCAATGAGCAGTTCTTC.

The table lists this clonotype with many counts. The chain uses TRBV19 and TRBJ1-2; no definite D call. The CDR3 length is 13 residues. Trimming removed 0 bases at V and 7 bases at J, with 9 bases between. The V gene's germline CDR1 is LNHDA and CDR2 SQIVND (reference sequence). The CDR3 DNA follows: TGTGCCAGTAGTATAGATCCCTTCGGTGGCTACACCTTC. Residues: CASSIDPFGGYTF.

The sample holds many counts of this clonotype. The gene calls are TRBV18 and TRBJ1-2, with D unclear. The CDR3 contains 13 residues. The germline CDR1 and CDR2 sequences are KGHSH and LQKENI. The ends were cut back, 1 base at V and 2 bases at J, with 5 bases in the middle. The chain's CDR3 is CASSPQDNYGYTF. The CDR3 nucleotides read TGTGCCAGCTCACCACAGGACAACTATGGCTACACCTTC.

This clonotype was seen many times. The chain has TRBV4-3 and TRBJ1-2; D unresolved. V lost 0 bases and J lost 6, with 8 bases in between. The CDR3 contains 13 residues. The germline V gene has CDR1 LGHNA and CDR2 YSLEER. For the CDR3, the DNA is TGCGCCAGCAGCCAAGATTCCAGAGATGGCTACACCTTC. Protein sequence: CASSQDSRDGYTF.

CDR3 DNA sequence: TGTGCCAGCAGTTTGCAGGGTGGAAGTGAAGCTTTCTTT. As protein: CASSLQGGSEAFF. The rearrangement links TRBV28 to TRBJ1-1; D is perhaps TRBD1 (5 bases). Germline values: CDR1 MDHEN, CDR2 SYDVKM. V was cut by 3 bases and J by 7 bases, with 12 bases left in between. The CDR3 covers 13 residues.

This clonotype has ten or more counts. The chain uses TRBV20-1 and TRBJ2-1; 7 bases fit TRBD2. The CDR3 runs 13 residues. CDR1 DFQATT and CDR2 SNEGSKA come from the germline V gene (reference sequence). Trimming took 5 bases from V and 3 from J; bases not matched to a gene: 4. CDR3 sequence: CSAGDYHYNEQFF. The CDR3 nucleotides read TGCAGTGCTGGGGACTACCACTACAATGAGCAGTTCTTC.

This clonotype has more than one count but fewer than ten. The chain combines TRBV7-8 with TRBJ1-2, with D perhaps matching TRBD1 (6 bases). The V end was cut by 4 bases, the J end by 6 bases, with 18 bases between. CDR1 and CDR2 from the germline V gene are SGHVS and FQNEAQ. The CDR3 has 15 residues. The CDR3 region is CASSSSLGGFDGYTF. The CDR3 DNA sequence: TGTGCCAGCAGCTCCTCCTTAGGGGGGTTCGATGGCTACACCTTC. The full variable domain, rest sourced from reference TRBV7-8 and TRBJ1-2, is GAGVSQSPRYKVAKRGQDVALRCDPISGHVSLFWYQQALGQGPEFLTYFQNEAQLDKSGLPSDRFFAERPEGSVSTLKIQRTQQEDSAVYLCASSSSLGGFDGYTFGSGTRLTVV.

Many counts were recorded for this clonotype. This chain connects TRBV20-1 to TRBJ1-1; no definite D call. CDR3 length: 14 residues. Germline V lookup: CDR1 DFQATT, CDR2 SNEGSKA (reference sequence). V was clipped by 3 bases and J by 1 base, with 12 bases between them. This CDR3 reads CSASILGQNTEAFF. The CDR3 DNA reads as TGCAGTGCTAGCATCCTAGGGCAGAACACTGAAGCTTTCTTT.